These T cell receptor beta chains were read from a single sample in a study of Graves' ophthalmopathy and Graves' hyperthyroidism. TCRdb re-analysed the multiplex PCR reads in MiXCR, keeping a single row per CDR3 protein. The table has nearly 400,000 distinct CDR3 sequences, about a sixth seen once. Source material: peripheral blood. These receptors all come from a woman younger than 30 with Graves' ophthalmopathy. The CDR3 runs from the conserved cysteine through the conserved F or W. D genes are given only for firm matches. Expanded clones are given a class, and other clones once, few, many or no size at all.

j_gene,abundance,d_gene,v_gene,CDR3aa,CDR3nt
TRBJ1-6,NA,TRBD1,TRBV7-3,CASSLNKGAGGYNSPLHF,TGTGCCAGCAGCTTAAATAAGGGGGCAGGGGGCTATAATTCACCCCTCCACTTT
TRBJ1-3,many,NA,TRBV5-5,CASSPSVGNTIYF,TGTGCCAGCAGCCCCTCAGTTGGAAACACCATATATTTT
TRBJ1-1,many,NA,TRBV6-1,CASSEWSRGSTEAFF,TGTGCCAGCAGTGAATGGAGTAGGGGGAGCACTGAAGCTTTCTTT
TRBJ2-7,many,NA,TRBV27,CASSRGAGVEQYF,TGTGCCAGTTCCCGGGGGGCAGGGGTCGAGCAGTACTTC
TRBJ2-7,many,TRBD2,TRBV29-1,CSVETLAGTNSYEQYF,TGCAGCGTTGAGACCCTAGCGGGAACAAACTCCTACGAGCAGTACTTC
TRBJ1-1,many,TRBD1,TRBV6-5,CASILDRGDTEAFF,TGTGCCAGCATCCTCGACAGGGGGGACACTGAAGCTTTCTTT
TRBJ1-5,many,TRBD1,TRBV12-3/TRBV12-4,CASSGQGPGNQPQHF,TGTGCCAGCAGTGGACAGGGCCCGGGCAATCAGCCCCAGCATTTT
TRBJ2-7,NA,NA,TRBV12-3/TRBV12-4,CASTRAGAITYEQYF,TGTGCCAGCACCCGGGCGGGGGCTATAACCTACGAGCAGTACTTC
TRBJ1-6,many,NA,TRBV30,CAWSQQGDSPLHF,TGTGCCTGGAGTCAACAGGGAGATTCACCCCTCCACTTT
TRBJ1-2,NA,NA,TRBV6-5,CASSWGGANGYTF,TGTGCCAGCAGTTGGGGCGGGGCTAATGGCTACACCTTC
TRBJ1-2,many,NA,TRBV28,CASKDARTYGYTF,TGTGCCAGCAAGGACGCCAGAACCTATGGCTACACCTTC
TRBJ2-7,many,TRBD2,TRBV6-5,CASSSPASGSYEQYF,TGTGCCAGCAGTTCCCCGGCTAGCGGGAGCTACGAGCAGTACTTC
TRBJ2-7,many,NA,TRBV11-2,CASSLTSSNYEQYF,TGTGCCAGCAGCCTGACTAGTTCCAACTACGAGCAGTACTTC
TRBJ2-2,few,NA,TRBV30,CAWLKGPAYTGELFF,TGTGCCTGGCTGAAGGGACCCGCTTACACCGGGGAGCTGTTTTTT
TRBJ1-5,many,TRBD1,TRBV6-1,CASSPTELRGQQPQHF,TGTGCCAGCAGCCCGACGGAATTGAGGGGGCAACAGCCCCAGCATTTT
TRBJ1-1,many,NA,TRBV5-1,CASSYREDTEAFF,TGCGCCAGCAGTTACAGGGAGGACACTGAAGCTTTCTTT
TRBJ2-5,many,NA,TRBV6-1,CASSEGKEETQYF,TGTGCCAGCAGTGAAGGAAAAGAAGAGACCCAGTACTTC
TRBJ2-7,many,NA,TRBV29-1,CSVINGVEQYF,TGCAGCGTCATTAACGGGGTGGAGCAGTACTTC
TRBJ2-7,NA,TRBD2,TRBV4-1,CASSQEHRLAGEQYF,TGCGCCAGCAGCCAAGAGCATCGTCTAGCGGGCGAGCAGTACTTC
TRBJ2-7,many,NA,TRBV10-1,CASSESAALSLYEQYF,TGCGCCAGCAGTGAGTCAGCGGCATTGAGCCTCTACGAGCAGTACTTC
TRBJ2-7,many,NA,TRBV4-3,CASSPATAYEQYF,TGCGCCAGCAGCCCTGCAACCGCCTACGAGCAGTACTTC
TRBJ1-1,many,NA,TRBV12-5,CASGLGDLGDEAFF,TGTGCTAGTGGTTTGGGGGATTTAGGGGATGAAGCTTTCTTT
TRBJ2-7,many,NA,TRBV29-1,CSANRGGRVNEQYF,TGCAGCGCCAACAGGGGAGGGAGGGTTAACGAGCAGTACTTC
TRBJ1-2,NA,TRBD1,TRBV12-3/TRBV12-4,CASSFDRGRVNGYTF,TGTGCCAGCAGTTTTGACAGGGGGCGCGTAAATGGCTACACCTTC
TRBJ2-5,many,NA,TRBV7-2,CASSLAGQGTQYF,TGTGCCAGCAGCTTAGCGGGGCAGGGGACCCAGTACTTC
TRBJ2-5,many,TRBD2,TRBV7-2,CASSPVVIAGGMETQYF,TGTGCCAGCAGCCCAGTGGTGATAGCGGGGGGCATGGAGACCCAGTACTTC
TRBJ2-5,many,NA,TRBV20-1,CSASLGLGPPPLQTYQETQYF,TGCAGTGCTAGTTTGGGGTTAGGACCCCCACCACTCCAGACGTACCAAGAGACCCAGTACTTC
TRBJ2-7,few,TRBD1,TRBV18,CASSPVKGTAVLSYEQYF,TGTGCCAGCTCACCCGTTAAGGGGACAGCCGTACTCTCCTACGAGCAGTACTTC
TRBJ1-1,NA,NA,TRBV27,CASSPAPGVNTEAFF,TGTGCCAGCAGTCCAGCGCCAGGCGTAAACACTGAAGCTTTCTTT
TRBJ1-1,many,NA,TRBV6-1,CASLLDGPEAFF,TGTGCCAGCTTATTAGACGGACCTGAAGCTTTCTTT
TRBJ1-6,many,NA,TRBV4-3,CASSQEITYNSPLHF,TGCGCCAGCAGCCAAGAGATCACCTATAATTCACCCCTCCACTTT
TRBJ1-1,many,NA,TRBV6-1,CASSPYVRSAFF,TGTGCCAGCAGTCCTTACGTGAGGAGTGCTTTCTTT
TRBJ2-7,many,TRBD1,TRBV11-1,CASSLARGRLSREQYF,TGTGCCAGCAGCTTAGCCAGGGGGCGGCTGTCTAGGGAGCAGTACTTC
TRBJ2-5,many,NA,TRBV5-1,CARPDRGTQYF,TGCGCCAGACCCGACCGAGGGACCCAGTACTTC